A selection of T cell receptor beta chains follows, all from one sample in a study of cytomegalovirus exposure and HLA in healthy donors. Sequencing used immunoSEQ multiplex PCR; TCRdb keeps in-frame clones, though not all of them. The profile covers some 150,000 clones, with 73% appearing a single time and 13% to 15% taken by the ten largest. Material: PBMCs. The receptors were sampled from a human donor in good health. Each CDR3 is given with its conserved first and last residue. D genes are given only for firm matches. Size is stated for part of the rows, as once, few or many counts, or as a class when the clone is expanded.

>TRBJ2-2|TRBD2|NA|TRBV5-1
TGCGCCAGCAGCCTCGGGGGGTGGGCCTCGAACACCGGGGAGCTGTTTTTT
CASSLGGWASNTGELFF
>TRBJ2-7|TRBD1|NA|TRBV27
TGTGCCAGCAGCCGGGACAGCTCCTACGAGCAGTACTTC
CASSRDSSYEQYF
>TRBJ2-3|TRBD1|NA|TRBV19
TGTGCCACTGGGACAGGGGGCCCTCTAGGGCAGTATTTT
CATGTGGPLGQYF
>TRBJ1-5|TRBD1|NA|TRBV4-1
TGCGCCAGCAGCCAAGTTTCAGGGGGCGTCGAGCCCCAGCATTTT
CASSQVSGGVEPQHF
>TRBJ2-3|TRBD2|NA|TRBV10-3
TGTGCCGCGTCCTTCGCGGGAGGCTCCACAGATACGCAGTATTTT
CAASFAGGSTDTQYF
>TRBJ2-7|NA|NA|TRBV11-3
TGTGCCAGCAGCTTAGGGCCGGGATTCGAGCAGTACTTC
CASSLGPGFEQYF
>TRBJ2-7|NA|NA|TRBV11-3
TGTGCCAGCAGCCTACCACTAGCCTACGAGCAGTACTTC
CASSLPLAYEQYF
>TRBJ1-2|NA|NA|TRBV29-1
TGCAGCGTTTCAGGGTATGGCTACACCTTC
CSVSGYGYTF
>TRBJ2-5|NA|once|TRBV5-1
TGCGCCAGCAGCGTCCCGGGGTTACAAGAGACCCAGTACTTC
CASSVPGLQETQYF
>TRBJ1-2|TRBD1|NA|TRBV11-2
TGTGCCAGCAGCTTAGATTACGGACAGGGAGGCTATGGCTACACCTTC
CASSLDYGQGGYGYTF
>TRBJ2-5|NA|NA|TRBV18
TGTGCCAGCTCACCCGAGGGTGGGGAAGAGACCCAGTACTTC
CASSPEGGEETQYF
>TRBJ2-1|NA|NA|TRBV5-6
TGTGCCAGCAGCTTGATGAGCGGTGAGCAGTTCTTC
CASSLMSGEQFF
>TRBJ2-7|NA|NA|TRBV11-2
TGTGCCAGCAGAGGAGGGCTACAGGGGCCCTACGAGCAGTACTTC
CASRGGLQGPYEQYF
>TRBJ1-3|NA|few|TRBV10-1
TGCGCCAGCAGTGACAACCAGGGTAGTGGAAACACCATATATTTT
CASSDNQGSGNTIYF
>TRBJ2-1|TRBD2|NA|TRBV13
TGTGCCAGCAGCTTGATAATAGGACTAGCCTTGGACAATGAGCAGTTCTTC
CASSLIIGLALDNEQFF
>TRBJ2-1|TRBD2|once|TRBV2
TGTGCCAGAGATACCGGGACTAGCGGGAGGGCCTTGGTGAATGAGCAGTTCTTC
CARDTGTSGRALVNEQFF
>TRBJ2-3|TRBD1|NA|TRBV28
TGTGCCAGTTTCAGGGGGCCTACAGATACGCAGTATTTT
CASFRGPTDTQYF
>TRBJ1-2|NA|NA|TRBV5-4
TGTGCCAGCAGCTTGGGTGGGGGCGCTGGCTATGGCTACACCTTC
CASSLGGGAGYGYTF
>TRBJ2-2|TRBD2|NA|TRBV11-3
TGTGCCAGCAGCTTTCGGACTAGCGGGAGGGACACCGGGGAGCTGTTTTTT
CASSFRTSGRDTGELFF
>TRBJ1-1|NA|NA|TRBV29-1
TGCAGCGTTAGTCAGGTGCTTAACACTGAAGCTTTCTTT
CSVSQVLNTEAFF
>TRBJ1-1|TRBD1|few|TRBV7-3
TGTGCCAGCAGCTCGAGCCGGGACAGTTACACTGAAGCTTTCTTT
CASSSSRDSYTEAFF
>TRBJ2-2|TRBD2|few|TRBV4-1
TGCGCCAGCAGCCAAGAAGCGGGGGGGCTCAGCGGGGAGCTGTTTTTT
CASSQEAGGLSGELFF
>TRBJ2-1|TRBD2|NA|TRBV5-1
TGCGCCAGCGGAACTAGCGGTTACAATGAGCAGTTCTTC
CASGTSGYNEQFF
>TRBJ2-1|TRBD2|NA|TRBV13
TGTGCCAGCAGAATGGGGGAAGCGGGATACAATGAGCAGTTCTTC
CASRMGEAGYNEQFF
>TRBJ1-5|NA|NA|TRBV28
TGTGCCAGCAGTTTACGGGGGAATCATCAGCCCCAGCATTTT
CASSLRGNHQPQHF
>TRBJ2-7|NA|NA|TRBV6-6
TGTGCCAGCAGTTATGTGCGAGAGCAGTACTTC
CASSYVREQYF
>TRBJ2-6|TRBD2|NA|TRBV9
TGTGCCAGCAGCAGGGAGGGGTCTGAGGCCAACGTCCTGACTTTC
CASSREGSEANVLTF
>TRBJ1-3|TRBD1|NA|TRBV2
TGTGCCAGCAAAGGACAGGGGTTCTCTGGAAACACCATATATTTT
CASKGQGFSGNTIYF
>TRBJ2-3|TRBD2|once|TRBV5-1
TGCGCCAGCAGCCCACAGGGAGCGGGAGGGTTTGATACGCAGTATTTT
CASSPQGAGGFDTQYF
>TRBJ2-5|NA|NA|TRBV7-9
TGTGCCAGCAGTCAACGGCAAGAGACCCAGTACTTC
CASSQRQETQYF
>TRBJ1-6|NA|once|TRBV4-1
TGCGCCAGCAGCCAAGAAGATAGTAATAATTCACCCCTCCACTTT
CASSQEDSNNSPLHF
>TRBJ1-2|TRBD1|NA|TRBV7-9
TGTGCCAGCAGCTTAATGGGACAGGACTATGGCTACACCTTC
CASSLMGQDYGYTF
>TRBJ1-2|TRBD1|NA|TRBV9
TGTGCCAGCAGCAGGGGGACAGGGGGCCCTACTAACTATGGCTACACCTTC
CASSRGTGGPTNYGYTF
>TRBJ2-1|NA|NA|TRBV9
TGTGCCAGCAGCGCGATCAGGGTACCTCCCTACAATGAGCAGTTCTTC
CASSAIRVPPYNEQFF
>TRBJ1-5|NA|few|TRBV4-1
TGCGCCAGCAGACTCACAGGGCTCGGTCAGCCCCAGCATTTT
CASRLTGLGQPQHF
>TRBJ2-5|TRBD1|NA|TRBV5-1
TGCGCCAGCAGCTTAGACAGGGGCCGGGAGACCCAGTACTTC
CASSLDRGRETQYF
>TRBJ2-1|TRBD2|NA|TRBV6-1
TGTGCCAGCAGTGAGCGGGAGTTGCGTTATGAGCAGTTCTTC
CASSERELRYEQFF
>TRBJ2-7|TRBD1|NA|TRBV6-5
TGTGCCAGCACCACCGGGACAGGGGGTTACGAGCAGTACTTC
CASTTGTGGYEQYF
>TRBJ1-5|TRBD1|NA|TRBV19
TGTGCCAGTAGGGGACAGGGAGTTAATCAGCCCCAGCATTTT
CASRGQGVNQPQHF
>TRBJ1-6|NA|NA|TRBV6-6
TGTGCCAGCAGCCGGACAGTTAATTCACCCCTCCACTTT
CASSRTVNSPLHF
>TRBJ2-3|TRBD2|NA|TRBV19
TGTGCCAGTAGTAGATTGGGGGGGAACACAGATACGCAGTATTTT
CASSRLGGNTDTQYF
>TRBJ2-2|NA|NA|TRBV7-9
TGTGCCAGCAGCTTAGAAGGCCGGTCGGGTGGGGAGCTGTTTTTT
CASSLEGRSGGELFF